This TCR beta chain was observed in a study of blood T cell repertoires in COVID-19. Per the study methods: Amplified reference gene primers provided the basis for estimating nucleated cell counts. The data were produced by immunoSEQ multiplex PCR, yet TCRdb's version contains in-frame clones alone and is incomplete. The D gene and trimming were derived from the DNA, and the V and J assignments and clone size from that table. This table holds approximately 280,000 clones, about nine tenths found once. Trimming took 6 bases from V and 1 from J, leaving 10 bases between them. The CDR3 is 14 residues long. Germline CDR1 and CDR2: SNHLY and FYNNEI.

This chain links TRBV2 with TRBJ1-5; tentatively, D is TRBD1 (5 bases). The receptor was derived from a woman aged 55-75 years with acute or convalescent COVID-19. Specimen: peripheral blood. This chain's CDR3 is CASRTGGSNQPQHF. CDR3 coding DNA: TGTGCCAGCAGAACGGGGGGAAGCAATCAGCCCCAGCATTTT.